This T cell receptor (beta chain) is drawn from a study of identical twins. MiXCR was run by TCRdb on the 5' RACE reads, yielding one entry per CDR3 protein. This table has around 250,000 distinct CDR3 sequences, roughly 13% appearing once. Germline-derived CDR1 and CDR2 are SGHAT and FQNNGV. The length of the CDR3 is 15 residues. The ends lost 6 bases at V and 0 bases at J; junction bases unmatched: 6. The sample holds a few counts of this clonotype. The same sample was also studied in work on yellow fever vaccine responses in identical twins.

The clonotype comes from a woman aged 18-29 years in good health. The chain has TRBV11-2 and TRBJ1-2, with TRBD1 identical over 8 bases. Material for sequencing was memory (CD45RO+) T cells sorted from blood. In DNA form, the CDR3 reads TGTGCCAGCAGTTCCGGACAGGGCACTAACTATGGCTACACCTTC. Its protein product is CASSSGQGTNYGYTF.